A single sample gave rise to the 26 T cell receptor beta chains below, sequenced in a study of blood T cell repertoires in COVID-19. TCRdb's copy holds only in-frame clones and misses some; the assay was immunoSEQ multiplex PCR. Of roughly 200,000 clones listed, more than 65% were seen once; the top ten hold roughly 8%. Sequences were obtained from peripheral blood. The receptors shown here come from an elderly woman with acute or convalescent COVID-19.

This clone occurred once. CDR3 nucleotides: TGTGCCAGCATGAGCGGGGGGGCCAATGAGCAGTTCTTC. It is translated as CASMSGGANEQFF. The chain couples TRBV9 to TRBJ2-1; the match to TRBD2 covers 10 bases. This CDR3 region has 13 residues. Germline loops: CDR1 SGDLS, CDR2 YYNGEE. V shed 6 bases, J shed 6 bases, and the junction held 3 bases outside the gene matches.

J is TRBJ2-3 and V is TRBV19; 10 bases line up with TRBD2. Per the germline V gene, CDR1 is LNHDA and CDR2 is SQIVND (reference sequence). Germline trimming cut 3 bases from V and 3 bases from J; bases unmatched to any gene: 3. This CDR3 spans 15 amino acids. The DNA of the CDR3 is TGTGCCAGTAGTATTATAGCGGGGGGTACAGATACGCAGTATTTT. Translated: CASSIIAGGTDTQYF.

The J gene is TRBJ1-3, the V gene TRBV19, with D possibly being TRBD1 (5 bases). Germline assignment: CDR1 LNHDA and CDR2 SQIVND (reference sequence). Deletions cut 5 bases from V and 7 bases from J, with 15 bases between. The CDR3 is 14 residues long. The CDR3 sequence is CASSYQGQTNTIYF. The CDR3 nucleotides are TGTGCCAGTAGTTACCAGGGTCAGACGAACACCATATATTTT.

This clone came up once. The chain is built from TRBV6-1 and TRBJ2-1; 8 bases are a match to TRBD2. The CDR3 is made up of 16 amino acids. V lost 1 base to trimming and J lost 3 bases; unmatched junction nucleotides: 5. CDR1 MNHNS and CDR2 SASEGT come from the germline V gene. The CDR3 protein is CASSEVVTSVYNEQFF. In DNA form, the CDR3 reads TGTGCCAGCAGTGAAGTTGTGACTAGCGTCTACAATGAGCAGTTCTTC.

This clone was recorded a few times. The DNA for the CDR3 is TGTGCCAGCAACCCGGGACTAGCGCCTCAGCAGTTCTTC. Translated: CASNPGLAPQQFF. The J gene is TRBJ2-1, the V gene TRBV12-3 or TRBV12-4; 10 bases match TRBD2. This CDR3 has 13 amino acids. V dropped 7 bases and J dropped 11; count of bases not matched to a gene: 8.

The chain recombines TRBV1 with TRBJ2-5; the table's D gene call, TRBD2, was not cross checked with the DNA. TRBV1 constitutes a pseudogene. There are 16 residues in the CDR3. The DNA for the CDR3 is TGCACCAGCAGCCAGGGGCGGGGGGGCCATTTGGAGACCCAGTACTTC. Amino acids: CTSSQGRGGHLETQYF.

This chain connects TRBV6-1 to TRBJ1-5, with 10 nucleotides matching TRBD1. The CDR3 is 14 amino acids. The germline V gene encodes CDR1 MNHNS and CDR2 SASEGT. The V segment lost 4 bases and the J segment 6 bases; nucleotides outside the gene matches: 3. Here the CDR3 reads CASSGDRGRQPQHF. In DNA form, the CDR3 reads TGTGCCAGCAGTGGCGACAGGGGGCGTCAGCCCCAGCATTTT.

This chain connects TRBV19 to TRBJ1-5, with no clear D. The germline V gene has CDR1 LNHDA and CDR2 SQIVND (reference sequence). V was shortened by 6 bases and J by 5 bases, with 20 bases between the two germline ends. This CDR3 is built from 16 residues. CDR3 in amino acids: CASSTQDGVVHQPQHF. CDR3 nucleotide sequence: TGTGCCAGTAGCACCCAGGACGGGGTGGTTCATCAGCCCCAGCATTTT.

The rearrangement joins TRBV28 to TRBJ1-2, with D unclear. This CDR3 spans 14 amino acids. V shed 2 bases and J shed 2 bases, with 9 bases lying between them. Germline assignment: CDR1 MDHEN and CDR2 SYDVKM. This CDR3 reads CASSLGTVNYGYTF. CDR3 sequence (DNA): TGTGCCAGCAGTTTAGGCACCGTAAACTATGGCTACACCTTC.

This chain links TRBV19 with TRBJ1-2, with TRBD1 matching 11 bases. The CDR3 runs 14 residues. The ends lost 5 bases at V and 10 bases at J; junction bases unmatched: 9. Germline assignment: CDR1 LNHDA and CDR2 SQIVND (reference sequence). CDR3 in DNA: TGTGCCAGTAGTGTTACCGGGACAGGGGGGCCCTACACCTTC. It specifies CASSVTGTGGPYTF.

The chain uses TRBV6-1 and TRBJ2-5; TRBD2 might be the D (7 bases). The CDR3 runs to 14 residues. The ends were cut back, 0 bases at V and 5 bases at J, with 10 bases in the middle. CDR1 is MNHNS, CDR2 SASEGT, per germline. CDR3 nucleotides: TGTGCCAGCAGTGAAGCCGGGGGGCGGGAGACCCAGTACTTC. Protein: CASSEAGGRETQYF.

The chain combines TRBV7-9 with TRBJ1-1; perhaps TRBD1 as D (5 bases). CDR1 is SEHNR and CDR2 is FQNEAQ in the germline V gene (reference sequence). The V end lost 4 bases, the J end lost 0 bases, and 18 bases lay between the germline ends. This CDR3 contains 17 residues. The chain's CDR3 is CASSSPPGQNLNTEAFF. DNA for the CDR3: TGTGCCAGCAGCTCGCCCCCAGGGCAGAACCTGAACACTGAAGCTTTCTTT.

The chain joins TRBV29-1 to TRBJ1-2; a possible D gene is TRBD1 (5 bases). The V end lost 3 bases, the J end lost 8 bases, and 19 bases lay between the germline ends. The germline gives CDR1 SQVTM, CDR2 ANQGSEA. This CDR3 has 14 amino acids. The CDR3 protein is CSVDFLGGSKGYTF. The DNA of the CDR3 is TGCAGCGTTGATTTCCTTGGGGGGTCGAAGGGCTACACCTTC.

The V and J genes are TRBV5-6 and TRBJ2-7, with TRBD1 matching 9 bases. From germline, CDR1 is SGHDT and CDR2 YYEEEE. The CDR3 has 16 amino acids. J lost 2 bases, V lost 0 bases, and 6 bases had no gene match. CDR3 in DNA: TGTGCCAGCAGCTTGGACGGGCGGGACAGGGCCTACGAGCAGTACTTC. Translated, it gives CASSLDGRDRAYEQYF.

The chain employs TRBV6-1 and TRBJ1-5, with a tentative D call TRBD1 (5 bases). CDR1 is MNHNS and CDR2 is SASEGT in the germline V gene. Deletions cut 2 bases from V and 6 bases from J, with 17 bases between. CDR3 length: 16 amino acids. The CDR3 here is CASSEPYSGGSQPQHF. The DNA of the CDR3 is TGTGCCAGCAGTGAACCCTATTCCGGGGGGAGTCAGCCCCAGCATTTT.

This clone showed up just a few times. The chain joins TRBV2 to TRBJ1-1, with D tentatively TRBD1 (6 bases). The CDR3 contains 16 residues. Trimming took off 2 bases at V and 2 bases at J, with 15 bases between the two ends. The germline V gene encodes CDR1 SNHLY and CDR2 FYNNEI. The CDR3 DNA is TGTGCCAGCAGTGAATATGGGGGCACCCCTAACACTGAAGCTTTCTTT. Amino acid sequence: CASSEYGGTPNTEAFF.

In nucleotides, the CDR3 is TGTGCCAGCAGTTGGGCTAGCGGCCAAGAGACCCAGTACTTC. This gives the protein CASSWASGQETQYF. The chain couples TRBV6-5 to TRBJ2-5; 7 nucleotides align to TRBD2. The CDR3 has 14 amino acids. CDR1 is MNHEY, CDR2 SVGAGI, per germline. V was clipped by 4 bases and J by 1 base; unmatched bases: 3.

The chain couples TRBV18 to TRBJ1-1; D is possibly TRBD1 (5 bases). The CDR3 loop spans 13 amino acids. Trimming pared 4 bases from V and 2 bases from J, leaving 8 bases between. Germline V gene lookup returns CDR1 KGHSH and CDR2 LQKENI. This chain's CDR3 is CASSRDSNTEAFF. The CDR3, as DNA: TGTGCCAGCTCACGAGACAGTAACACTGAAGCTTTCTTT.

V gene TRBV27 combines with J gene TRBJ1-1, with D perhaps TRBD1 (5 bases). The ends were cut back, 7 bases at V and 4 bases at J, with 22 bases in the middle. This CDR3 is built from 16 residues. From germline, CDR1 is MNHEY and CDR2 SMNVEV (reference sequence). The CDR3 loop reads CASNPRLGRGSTEAFF. CDR3 bases: TGTGCCAGCAATCCCCGTTTAGGAAGGGGTAGCACTGAAGCTTTCTTT.

This rearrangement joins TRBV25-1 to TRBJ1-2, with a weak D call TRBD1 (5 bases). Germline CDR1 and CDR2: MGHDK and SYGVNS. The germline V and J ends were trimmed by 8 bases and 4 bases, with 20 bases remaining between them. The CDR3 loop spans 15 amino acids. CDR3 nucleotide sequence: TGTGCCAGCCCCGAAATGGGGCTTTTCGGCTATGGCTACACCTTC. Encoded protein: CASPEMGLFGYGYTF.

V gene TRBV9 combines with J gene TRBJ2-1; 9 nucleotides match TRBD1. This CDR3 region has 15 residues. The V gene end was trimmed by 8 bases and the J gene end by 5 bases; junction bases not matched to a gene: 11. CDR1 is SGDLS, CDR2 YYNGEE, per germline. The CDR3 is CASSKDRGTDNEQFF. CDR3 nucleotide sequence: TGTGCCAGTTCAAAAGACAGGGGGACGGACAATGAGCAGTTCTTC.

The chain employs TRBV5-1 and TRBJ2-3; D is unresolved. Germline V gene sequence: CDR1 SGHRS, CDR2 YFSETQ. Trimming cost V 6 bases and J 4 bases, with 9 bases left between them. CDR3 length: 12 residues. The CDR3 nucleotides are TGCGCCAGCATGAGTAGTTCAGATACGCAGTATTTT. Translated: CASMSSSDTQYF.

Points on this clone: Distinct nucleotide sequences in the sample also encode this CDR3. This chain connects TRBV9 to TRBJ1-2; no clear D gene. The CDR3 is 13 amino acids. Trimming took off 2 bases at V and 2 bases at J, with 7 bases between the two ends. Germline CDR1 and CDR2: SGDLS and YYNGEE. Written as DNA, the CDR3 is TGTGCCAGCAGCGTGGGCACCAACTATGGCTACACCTTC. Protein product: CASSVGTNYGYTF.

The rearrangement links TRBV6-5 to TRBJ2-3; 11 positions match TRBD1. The CDR3 is 16 amino acids. Trimming cost V 4 bases and J 5 bases; bases outside gene matches: 8. The germline CDR1 and CDR2 sequences are MNHEY and SVGAGI. CDR3 amino acids: CASSLRTGGAGDTQYF. In nucleotides, the CDR3 is TGTGCCAGCAGTTTGCGGACAGGGGGCGCGGGAGATACGCAGTATTTT.

The chain links TRBV5-1 to TRBJ2-3; 8 bases fit TRBD2. The CDR3 loop spans 15 amino acids. The germline V gene encodes CDR1 SGHRS and CDR2 YFSETQ. J was trimmed by 2 bases and V by 1 base; bases with no gene match: 3. The CDR3 region is CASSLTLAVTDTQYF. The CDR3 coding sequence is TGCGCCAGCAGCTTGACACTAGCGGTCACAGATACGCAGTATTTT. Variable domain in full (rest from reference TRBV5-1 and TRBJ2-3): KAGVTQTPRYLIKTRGQQVTLSCSPISGHRSVSWYQQTPGQGLQFLFEYFSETQRNKGNFPGRFSGRQFSNSRSEMNVSTLELGDSALYLCASSLTLAVTDTQYFGPGTRLTVL.

This chain connects TRBV5-8 to TRBJ2-1; possible D gene TRBD1, 5 bases. CDR3 length equals 12 residues. Germline V CDR1 and CDR2: SGHTS, YDEGEE. Trimming shortened V by 2 bases and J by 12 bases, and 12 bases separated the two germline ends. As DNA, the CDR3 is TGTGCCAGCAGCTTCCAGGGTAGAGGGCAGTTCTTC. Translation: CASSFQGRGQFF.